The 30 T cell receptor beta chains reported below all come from one sample, sequenced in a study of OX40 agonist ivuxolimab in advanced cancers. Sequencing was performed with immunoSEQ multiplex PCR; in TCRdb, only in-frame clones are kept and a portion is missing. The table includes 50,000 to 65,000 clones, roughly nine tenths detected once. The material was CD4+ or CD8+ T cells sorted from blood, obtained in a trial of the OX40 agonist ivuxolimab. These TCRs come from an adult with an advanced solid tumor such as melanoma, head and neck, liver or kidney cancer.

This chain connects TRBV25-1 to TRBJ2-3; 10 bases agree with TRBD2. Germline lookup yields CDR1 MGHDK and CDR2 SYGVNS. The CDR3 is 15 amino acids. With 4 bases clipped from V and 6 bases from J, the junction kept 7 bases outside the gene matches. The DNA for the CDR3 is TGTGCCAGCAGTGGCGCAGCGGGAGGGCCGGATACGCAGTATTTT. The encoded protein is CASSGAAGGPDTQYF.

This sequence joins TRBV29-1 and TRBJ2-1, with TRBD2 matching 8 bases. V dropped 3 bases and J dropped 9; count of bases not matched to a gene: 10. Germline lookup yields CDR1 SQVTM and CDR2 ANQGSEA. This CDR3 region has 14 residues. The CDR3 is CSVDLTSALGEQFF. In DNA, the CDR3 is TGCAGCGTTGACTTGACTAGCGCCTTAGGTGAGCAGTTCTTC.

This chain joins TRBV18 and TRBJ2-7, with TRBD1 as a possible D gene (5 bases). CDR3 size: 16 residues. V was pared by 2 bases and J by 4 bases, with 18 bases between. Germline lookup yields CDR1 KGHSH and CDR2 LQKENI. The CDR3 DNA is TGTGCCAGCTCACCAGGAGAGGCAGGGAAGTCTTACGAGCAGTACTTC. Protein product: CASSPGEAGKSYEQYF.

The J gene is TRBJ2-2, the V gene TRBV4-1, with TRBD2 matching 16 bases. The CDR3 extends over 18 amino acids. The V and J ends lost 3 bases and 4 bases, in that order; junction bases with no gene match: 5. Germline CDR1 and CDR2: MGHRA and YSYEKL. The DNA of the CDR3 is TGCGCCAGCAGCCAGAAGGGACTAGCGGGAGGGGGCACCGGGGAGCTGTTTTTT. As protein: CASSQKGLAGGGTGELFF.

This rearrangement joins TRBV7-8 to TRBJ2-2, with TRBD2 matching over 11 bases. Germline values: CDR1 SGHVS, CDR2 FQNEAQ. This CDR3 comprises 14 residues. V dropped 8 bases and J dropped 4; count of bases not matched to a gene: 3. The CDR3 DNA is TGTGCCAGCGGAACTAGCGGGAGCACCGGGGAGCTGTTTTTT. This codes for CASGTSGSTGELFF.

V gene TRBV5-1 combines with J gene TRBJ2-3; 10 nucleotides agree with TRBD1. Germline trimming cut 4 bases from V and 0 bases from J; bases unmatched to any gene: 8. CDR1 is SGHRS and CDR2 is YFSETQ in the germline V gene. CDR3 size: 17 residues. CDR3 region: CASSVLRTGGSTDTQYF. The CDR3 coding sequence is TGCGCCAGCAGCGTTCTGAGGACAGGGGGAAGCACAGATACGCAGTATTTT. Full variable domain (remainder filled in from reference TRBV5-1 and TRBJ2-3): KAGVTQTPRYLIKTRGQQVTLSCSPISGHRSVSWYQQTPGQGLQFLFEYFSETQRNKGNFPGRFSGRQFSNSRSEMNVSTLELGDSALYLCASSVLRTGGSTDTQYFGPGTRLTVL.

The chain links TRBV4-3 to TRBJ1-2, with D perhaps TRBD1 (5 bases). Trimming took off 0 bases at V and 5 bases at J, with 19 bases between the two ends. This CDR3 is 17 amino acids long. Per the germline V gene, CDR1 is LGHNA and CDR2 is YSLEER. CDR3 loop: CASSQDNGPRRGYGYTF. The CDR3 bases are TGCGCCAGCAGCCAAGATAATGGGCCTCGGAGGGGTTATGGCTACACCTTC.

This chain connects TRBV20-1 to TRBJ2-1; D is undetermined. Germline V CDR1 and CDR2: DFQATT, SNEGSKA (reference sequence). With 5 bases removed from V and 4 bases from J, the gap between germline ends came to 6 bases. The CDR3 extends over 11 amino acids. CDR3 bases: TGCAGTGCTCAACTTTACAATGAGCAGTTCTTC. It yields the protein CSAQLYNEQFF.

The rearrangement uses TRBV28 and TRBJ1-4, with D perhaps matching TRBD1 (5 bases). The CDR3 consists of 15 residues. Germline CDR1 and CDR2: MDHEN and SYDVKM. V was pared by 5 bases and J by 2 bases, with 12 bases between. The CDR3 protein is CASSVTGATNEKLFF. CDR3 in DNA: TGTGCCAGCAGTGTAACAGGTGCCACTAATGAAAAACTGTTTTTT.

This chain links TRBV25-1 with TRBJ2-7; D is unresolved. Germline lookup yields CDR1 MGHDK and CDR2 SYGVNS. This CDR3 region has 11 residues. V was clipped by 4 bases and J by 5 bases, with 6 bases between them. CDR3: CASSASHEQYF. The CDR3 nucleotides read TGTGCCAGCAGTGCTTCTCACGAGCAGTACTTC.

The chain recombines TRBV4-2 with TRBJ2-7, with 9 bases aligning to TRBD2. J lost 3 bases, V lost 1 base, and 7 bases had no gene match. Germline assignment: CDR1 LGHNA and CDR2 YNFKEQ. This CDR3 comprises 16 residues. DNA of the CDR3: TGTGCCAGCAGCCAAGGAACTAGCGGGTCGTTCTACGAGCAGTACTTC. Its protein is CASSQGTSGSFYEQYF.

This chain links TRBV7-8 with TRBJ2-3, with 15 positions matching TRBD2. V gave up 3 bases and J gave up 2 bases; unmatched junction bases: 6. Germline CDR1 and CDR2: SGHVS and FQNEAQ. The CDR3 has 18 residues. CDR3 DNA sequence: TGTGCCAGCAGCTTCGCGGGACTAGCGGGGGGCCTCACAGATACGCAGTATTTT. Amino acid sequence: CASSFAGLAGGLTDTQYF.

In DNA, the CDR3 is TGTGCCAGCAGCCAAGGAGAGTCCGTCTACGAGCAGTACTTC. Its translation is CASSQGESVYEQYF. The rearrangement joins TRBV14 to TRBJ2-7; no firm D call. The germline V gene has CDR1 SGHDN and CDR2 FVKESK. The CDR3 is 14 amino acids. Trimming cost V 1 base and J 3 bases, with 10 bases left between them.

V gene TRBV6-1 combines with J gene TRBJ1-1, with 7 bases that match TRBD1. Trimming cost V 8 bases and J 1 base; bases outside gene matches: 10. From germline, CDR1 is MNHNS and CDR2 SASEGT. The CDR3 sequence is 15 residues long. This CDR3 reads CASHRRQGENTEAFF. The CDR3 DNA is TGTGCCAGCCACAGGCGGCAGGGGGAGAACACTGAAGCTTTCTTT.

The chain links TRBV6-5 to TRBJ1-2; no firm D call. CDR1 is MNHEY, CDR2 SVGAGI, per germline. V dropped 0 bases and J dropped 8 bases, with 13 bases sitting between them. This CDR3 spans 14 amino acids. CDR3: CASSYSVPMGGYTF. CDR3 sequence (DNA): TGTGCCAGCAGTTACTCGGTTCCAATGGGGGGCTACACCTTC.

The rearrangement joins TRBV6-1 to TRBJ2-7; 9 positions agree with TRBD1. This CDR3 is built from 16 residues. Germline V gene sequence: CDR1 MNHNS, CDR2 SASEGT. The J segment lost 2 bases and the V segment lost 3 bases, leaving 8 bases of the junction unmatched. This CDR3 is CASSEYHRGPTYEQYF. In DNA form, the CDR3 reads TGTGCCAGCAGTGAGTATCACAGGGGGCCAACCTACGAGCAGTACTTC.

The chain couples TRBV6-5 to TRBJ1-6; TRBD1 might be the D (6 bases). The CDR3 contains 14 residues. V was pared by 0 bases and J by 7 bases, with 7 bases between. Germline CDR1 reads MNHEY; CDR2 reads SVGAGI. The chain's CDR3 is CASSYSTGNSPLHF. The DNA for the CDR3 is TGTGCCAGCAGTTACTCGACAGGAAATTCACCCCTCCACTTT.

This sequence joins TRBV2 and TRBJ2-7; perhaps TRBD2 as D (6 bases). Germline-derived CDR1 and CDR2 are SNHLY and FYNNEI. Deletions cut 11 bases from V and 2 bases from J, with 22 bases between. The CDR3 runs 15 residues. The chain's CDR3 is CAGRRRSGGTYEQYF. The CDR3 coding sequence is TGTGCCGGAAGGAGGCGGAGCGGAGGGACCTACGAGCAGTACTTC. Complete variable domain (other parts from reference TRBV2 and TRBJ2-7): EPEVTQTPSHQVTQMGQEVILRCVPISNHLYFYWYRQILGQKVEFLVSFYNNEISEKSEIFDDQFSVERPDGSNFTLKIRSTKLEDSAMYFCAGRRRSGGTYEQYFGPGTRLTVT.

The gene calls are TRBV19 and TRBJ2-7; 8 positions agree with TRBD1. Germline V gene sequence: CDR1 LNHDA, CDR2 SQIVND (reference sequence). The CDR3 is 11 amino acids. J gave up 12 bases and V 5 bases, and 6 bases lay outside the gene matches. The CDR3 loop reads CASSSWTGLYF. The CDR3 region has the DNA TGTGCCAGTAGTTCCTGGACAGGGTTGTACTTC.

Here the CDR3 reads CASSPVGTQETQYF. The CDR3 nucleotides read TGTGCCAGCTCACCAGTGGGGACCCAAGAGACCCAGTACTTC. V and J are TRBV18 and TRBJ2-5, with D perhaps being TRBD1 or TRBD2 (5 bases each). Germline V gives CDR1 KGHSH, CDR2 LQKENI. V was shortened by 2 bases and J by 1 base, with 8 bases between the two germline ends. The CDR3 is made up of 14 amino acids.

The chain links TRBV30 to TRBJ1-4, with 9 bases lining up with TRBD1. Germline values: CDR1 GTSNPN, CDR2 SVGIG (reference sequence). The CDR3 runs to 13 residues. CDR3 DNA sequence: TGTGCGGCCACGGGACAGGGCGGTGAAAAACTGTTTTTT. It encodes CAATGQGGEKLFF.

The gene calls are TRBV7-2 and TRBJ2-7, with D maybe TRBD1 (7 bases). Germline V gene lookup returns CDR1 SGHTA and CDR2 FQGNSA. This CDR3 spans 15 amino acids. With 3 bases removed from V and 0 bases from J, the gap between germline ends came to 12 bases. This CDR3 is CASSLWGDSSYEQYF. DNA of the CDR3: TGTGCCAGCAGCTTGTGGGGGGACAGCTCCTACGAGCAGTACTTC.

The sample holds one count of this clone. The chain joins TRBV5-6 to TRBJ2-7, with unresolved D. Germline V gene sequence: CDR1 SGHDT, CDR2 YYEEEE. The CDR3 extends over 13 amino acids. V gave up 1 base and J gave up 7 bases, with 12 bases separating them. The CDR3 bases are TGTGCCAGCAGCTTGAGTAACGGTCGGGAGCAGTACTTC. Encoded protein: CASSLSNGREQYF.

The V call is TRBV19, the J call TRBJ2-1; D might be TRBD1 (6 bases). From germline, CDR1 is LNHDA and CDR2 SQIVND (reference sequence). The CDR3 totals 11 residues. The germline V and J ends were trimmed by 8 bases and 7 bases, with 9 bases remaining between them. For the CDR3, the DNA is TGTGCCAGTCGACAGGTAAATGAGCAGTTCTTC. Protein product: CASRQVNEQFF.

This clone has just one count. The V and J genes are TRBV19 and TRBJ1-3; no clear D gene. In germline, CDR1 is LNHDA, CDR2 SQIVND (reference sequence). There are 14 residues in the CDR3. V dropped 5 bases and J dropped 0 bases, with 8 bases sitting between them. CDR3 sequence reads: CASSRRSSGNTIYF. In nucleotides, the CDR3 is TGTGCCAGTAGTCGAAGGTCCTCTGGAAACACCATATATTTT.

The rearrangement uses TRBV13 and TRBJ2-2, with D possibly matching TRBD1 (5 bases). The germline gives CDR1 PRHDT, CDR2 FYEKMQ (reference sequence). With 0 bases removed from V and 2 bases from J, the gap between germline ends came to 16 bases. The CDR3 consists of 18 residues. The CDR3 DNA sequence: TGTGCCAGCAGCTTAGGTAGTATTTCGACAGCTAACACCGGGGAGCTGTTTTTT. Translation gives CASSLGSISTANTGELFF.

The V and J genes are TRBV7-9 and TRBJ1-4; D is possibly TRBD1 (6 bases). V was pared by 6 bases and J by 7 bases, with 18 bases between. Germline V gene lookup returns CDR1 SEHNR and CDR2 FQNEAQ (reference sequence). The CDR3 sequence is 15 residues long. CDR3 loop: CASSPLRGSGEKLFF. The CDR3 nucleotides are TGTGCCAGCAGTCCTTTAAGGGGGTCGGGTGAAAAACTGTTTTTT.

This clone was picked up one time. This chain joins TRBV18 and TRBJ1-2; D not certain. Germline CDR1 KGHSH, CDR2 LQKENI. With 3 bases removed from V and 7 bases from J, the gap between germline ends came to 18 bases. This CDR3 region has 15 residues. The CDR3 DNA is TGTGCCAGCTCACCCCAGGACGGCGGGCCGGGTGGCTACACCTTC. It encodes CASSPQDGGPGGYTF.

In its sample, this clone was seen once. V is TRBV6-1 and J is TRBJ1-5; D is unclear. Germline CDR1 and CDR2: MNHNS and SASEGT. The CDR3 is 13 amino acids. V lost 5 bases, J lost 4 bases, and 9 bases lay in between. For the CDR3, the DNA is TGTGCCAGCAGTCGGGCCGTAAATCAGCCCCAGCATTTT. Its protein is CASSRAVNQPQHF.

The table lists this clone with a count of one. The chain is built from TRBV5-5 and TRBJ2-2; the D gene is possibly TRBD2 (5 bases). The CDR3 has 14 residues. Germline-derived CDR1 and CDR2 are SGHKS and YYEKEE (reference sequence). V was shortened by 2 bases and J by 2 bases, with 7 bases between the two germline ends. Here the CDR3 reads CASSLLGNTGELFF. The DNA for the CDR3 is TGTGCCAGCAGCTTACTAGGTAACACCGGGGAGCTGTTTTTT.